Listed below are T cell receptor beta chains from one sample, sequenced in a study of blood T cells in healthy people across ages. TCRdb itself ran the 5' RACE reads through MiXCR, one entry per CDR3 protein. Seen here are under 2,000,000 distinct CDR3 sequences, approximately 50% observed once, and the top ten hold 2.1%. Sequenced: blood. Receptor source: a woman aged 40 to 55 in good health. The CDR3 runs from the conserved cysteine through the conserved F or W. A D gene is named only where the DNA matches it firmly. Expanded clones are given a class, and other clones once, few, many or no size at all.

v_gene: TRBV7-2
j_gene: TRBJ1-2
abundance: -
d_gene: TRBD1
CDR3nt: TGTGCCAGCAGCTGGGACAGGGGGAGCTATGGCTACACCTTC
CDR3aa: CASSWDRGSYGYTF

v_gene: TRBV27
j_gene: TRBJ2-1
abundance: once
d_gene: TRBD2
CDR3nt: TGTGCCAGCAGTCTCGCTGGGCCTAGCGGGTACAAGGAGCAGTTCTTC
CDR3aa: CASSLAGPSGYKEQFF

v_gene: TRBV7-2
j_gene: TRBJ2-7
abundance: few
d_gene: -
CDR3nt: TGTGCCAGCAGCCCCGCCTGGGCCTACGAGCAGTACTTC
CDR3aa: CASSPAWAYEQYF

v_gene: TRBV25-1
j_gene: TRBJ1-1
abundance: -
d_gene: TRBD1
CDR3nt: TGTGCCAGCAGAGGTCCCGCGACAGGGAGGACTGAAGCTTTCTTT
CDR3aa: CASRGPATGRTEAFF

v_gene: TRBV4-1
j_gene: TRBJ1-5
abundance: -
d_gene: -
CDR3nt: TGCGCCAGCAGCCAAGTACAGGGTTCCCAGCATTTT
CDR3aa: CASSQVQGSQHF

v_gene: TRBV7-9
j_gene: TRBJ2-4
abundance: few
d_gene: TRBD2
CDR3nt: TGTGCCAGCAGCGGCGGGACTAGCGGGAGGGCCGGGAACATTCAGTACTTC
CDR3aa: CASSGGTSGRAGNIQYF

v_gene: TRBV6-5
j_gene: TRBJ2-1
abundance: once
d_gene: TRBD2
CDR3nt: TGTGCCAGCATGAGAAGCGGGGCCCCCTACAATGAGCAGTTCTTC
CDR3aa: CASMRSGAPYNEQFF

v_gene: TRBV20-1
j_gene: TRBJ2-3
abundance: few
d_gene: TRBD1
CDR3nt: TGCAGTGCTAGAGAAGGAAGGGGGCTACCCACAGATACGCAGTATTTT
CDR3aa: CSAREGRGLPTDTQYF

v_gene: TRBV28
j_gene: TRBJ2-4
abundance: -
d_gene: TRBD1
CDR3nt: TGTGCCAGCAGTGCCGCCGGACAGGGGGGCCATACTGCCAAAAACACTCAGTACTTC
CDR3aa: CASSAAGQGGHTAKNTQYF

v_gene: TRBV5-1
j_gene: TRBJ2-7
abundance: few
d_gene: -
CDR3nt: TGCGCCAGCAGCTACCACAGCAGCTCCTACGAGCAGTACTTC
CDR3aa: CASSYHSSSYEQYF

v_gene: TRBV13
j_gene: TRBJ2-7
abundance: few
d_gene: -
CDR3nt: TGTGCCAGCAGCTTCGATCGGGGAACCTACGAGCAGTACTTC
CDR3aa: CASSFDRGTYEQYF

v_gene: TRBV20-1
j_gene: TRBJ2-5
abundance: -
d_gene: TRBD2
CDR3nt: TGCAGTCGACGTAGGCTAGCGGGAGGCGAGACCCAGTACTTC
CDR3aa: CSRRRLAGGETQYF

v_gene: TRBV7-2
j_gene: TRBJ1-6
abundance: -
d_gene: -
CDR3nt: TGTGCCAGCAGCTTAGCGCCGGGTCGGAGCTCACCCCTCCACTTT
CDR3aa: CASSLAPGRSSPLHF

v_gene: TRBV20-1
j_gene: TRBJ2-5
abundance: -
d_gene: -
CDR3nt: TGCAGTGCTAGCTCGGGACCTGGAGGGGAGACCCAGTACTTC
CDR3aa: CSASSGPGGETQYF

v_gene: TRBV3-1
j_gene: TRBJ2-1
abundance: -
d_gene: TRBD2
CDR3nt: TGTGCCAGCAGCCAGATGGGACTAGTAGGCAGTGAGCAGTTCTTC
CDR3aa: CASSQMGLVGSEQFF

v_gene: TRBV12-3/TRBV12-4
j_gene: TRBJ1-2
abundance: few
d_gene: TRBD1
CDR3nt: TGTGCCAGCAGTAACATCGGACAGGGGAACTATGGCTACACCTTC
CDR3aa: CASSNIGQGNYGYTF

v_gene: TRBV20-1
j_gene: TRBJ2-7
abundance: -
d_gene: TRBD1
CDR3nt: TGCAGTGCTAGAGAATTGACAGGGGGCAGGGAGCAGTACTTC
CDR3aa: CSARELTGGREQYF

v_gene: TRBV5-1
j_gene: TRBJ2-1
abundance: few
d_gene: TRBD1
CDR3nt: TGCGCCAGCAGTAAGTGGGACAGGGGTATAGATGAGCAGTTCTTC
CDR3aa: CASSKWDRGIDEQFF

v_gene: TRBV13
j_gene: TRBJ1-6
abundance: -
d_gene: TRBD1
CDR3nt: TGTGCCATAAAAACAGGGGAGGAAAATTCACCCCTCCACTTT
CDR3aa: CAIKTGEENSPLHF

v_gene: TRBV20-1
j_gene: TRBJ1-5
abundance: few
d_gene: -
CDR3nt: TGCAGTGCTAGAATGGGACCTTATAGCAATCAGCCCCAGCATTTT
CDR3aa: CSARMGPYSNQPQHF

v_gene: TRBV14
j_gene: TRBJ1-2
abundance: -
d_gene: -
CDR3nt: TGTGCCAGCAGCCAAGAGGTCAGGACCCTAGGTGGGGGCTACACCTTC
CDR3aa: CASSQEVRTLGGGYTF

v_gene: TRBV7-3
j_gene: TRBJ2-1
abundance: -
d_gene: TRBD2
CDR3nt: TGTGCCAGCAGCTGGCTAGCGGGGGACTACAATGAGCAGTTCTTC
CDR3aa: CASSWLAGDYNEQFF

v_gene: TRBV12-5
j_gene: TRBJ2-5
abundance: -
d_gene: -
CDR3nt: TGTGCTAGTGGTACAGCGGGGACCCAGTACTTC
CDR3aa: CASGTAGTQYF

v_gene: TRBV7-8
j_gene: TRBJ2-3
abundance: -
d_gene: TRBD2
CDR3nt: TGTGCCAGCAGCTCCCGCGGGGGGGCGGGAGATACGCAGTATTTT
CDR3aa: CASSSRGGAGDTQYF

v_gene: TRBV11-2
j_gene: TRBJ2-7
abundance: -
d_gene: -
CDR3nt: TGTGCCAGCAGCTTAACTAGTCAATCGGACGAGCAGTACTTC
CDR3aa: CASSLTSQSDEQYF

v_gene: TRBV25-1
j_gene: TRBJ2-1
abundance: few
d_gene: -
CDR3nt: TGTGCCAGCAGTGAACGTCCGGGCTACAATGAGCAGTTCTTC
CDR3aa: CASSERPGYNEQFF

v_gene: TRBV7-2
j_gene: TRBJ2-1
abundance: -
d_gene: -
CDR3nt: TGTGCCAGCAGCTTAGACAGGCCGGGGGTTAACAATGAGCAGTTCTTC
CDR3aa: CASSLDRPGVNNEQFF

v_gene: TRBV7-9
j_gene: TRBJ2-7
abundance: -
d_gene: -
CDR3nt: TGTGCCAGCAGCTTTGGCTCAGGACGTTCCTACGAGCAGTACTTC
CDR3aa: CASSFGSGRSYEQYF

v_gene: TRBV20-1
j_gene: TRBJ2-1
abundance: -
d_gene: TRBD2
CDR3nt: TGCAGTGCTCCTAGCGGGGGGCCCTACAATGAGCAGTTCTTC
CDR3aa: CSAPSGGPYNEQFF

v_gene: TRBV27
j_gene: TRBJ2-3
abundance: -
d_gene: -
CDR3nt: TGTGCCAGCAGTTTAGCGGGGATGCACACAGATACGCAGTATTTT
CDR3aa: CASSLAGMHTDTQYF

v_gene: TRBV7-2
j_gene: TRBJ2-7
abundance: few
d_gene: TRBD2
CDR3nt: TGTGCCAGCAGCTCTAGCGGGGGGCAACTACGAGAGCAGTACTTC
CDR3aa: CASSSSGGQLREQYF

v_gene: TRBV9
j_gene: TRBJ2-1
abundance: -
d_gene: TRBD2
CDR3nt: TGTGCCAGCAGCGTTAGTTTAGGAGGCGGGGGGGCCGCTTACAATGAGCAGTTCTTC
CDR3aa: CASSVSLGGGGAAYNEQFF

v_gene: TRBV9
j_gene: TRBJ2-1
abundance: -
d_gene: TRBD2
CDR3nt: TGTGCCAGCAGCCCCTCGGGAGGACCAGGTGAGCAGTTCTTC
CDR3aa: CASSPSGGPGEQFF

v_gene: TRBV7-2
j_gene: TRBJ2-5
abundance: -
d_gene: TRBD2
CDR3nt: TGTGCCAGCAGCTTACTAAGGTGGCGGGGGGGGCAAGAGACCCAGTACTTC
CDR3aa: CASSLLRWRGGQETQYF

v_gene: TRBV5-1
j_gene: TRBJ1-2
abundance: -
d_gene: -
CDR3nt: TGCGCCAGCAGCCGGACGAGTAGGTATGGCTACACCTTC
CDR3aa: CASSRTSRYGYTF

v_gene: TRBV4-2
j_gene: TRBJ2-1
abundance: few
d_gene: -
CDR3nt: TGTGCCAGCAGCCAAAGAGTGTCAGGGTCGGGTGAGCAGTTCTTC
CDR3aa: CASSQRVSGSGEQFF

v_gene: TRBV29-1
j_gene: TRBJ2-2
abundance: -
d_gene: TRBD1
CDR3nt: TGCAGCGTTACCCCAACAGGGGGACGCACCGGGGAGCTGTTTTTT
CDR3aa: CSVTPTGGRTGELFF

v_gene: TRBV5-1
j_gene: TRBJ1-2
abundance: -
d_gene: TRBD1
CDR3nt: TGTGCCAGCAGTGTAGGACAGGACTATGGCTACACCTTC
CDR3aa: CASSVGQDYGYTF

v_gene: TRBV3-1
j_gene: TRBJ1-6
abundance: -
d_gene: -
CDR3nt: TGTGCCAGCAGCCCACGGGGGACCTCCTATAATTCACCCCTCCACTTT
CDR3aa: CASSPRGTSYNSPLHF

v_gene: TRBV20-1
j_gene: TRBJ1-4
abundance: -
d_gene: -
CDR3nt: TGCAGTGCTAGGGGCGGCTCCGCAACTAATGAAAAACTGTTTTTT
CDR3aa: CSARGGSATNEKLFF

v_gene: TRBV6-2/TRBV6-3
j_gene: TRBJ1-2
abundance: -
d_gene: -
CDR3nt: TGTGCCAGCAGTTGGACGAGGGACTATGGCTACACCTTC
CDR3aa: CASSWTRDYGYTF

v_gene: TRBV14
j_gene: TRBJ2-7
abundance: few
d_gene: TRBD2
CDR3nt: TGTGCCAGCAGCCAAGATCTAAGGACTAGCGGCCTGGAGTCCTACGAGCAGTACTTC
CDR3aa: CASSQDLRTSGLESYEQYF

v_gene: TRBV5-1
j_gene: TRBJ2-5
abundance: -
d_gene: -
CDR3nt: TGCGCCAGCAGCTCCCATCTCGGGGGTCGAGAGACCCAGTACTTC
CDR3aa: CASSSHLGGRETQYF

v_gene: TRBV3-1
j_gene: TRBJ2-5
abundance: few
d_gene: -
CDR3nt: TGTGCCAGCAGCCAGTACAAGAAAGAGACCCAGTACTTC
CDR3aa: CASSQYKKETQYF

v_gene: TRBV5-5
j_gene: TRBJ1-5
abundance: -
d_gene: -
CDR3nt: TGTGCCAGCAGCTTGGACGGGGGAGGGTATCAGCCCCAGCATTTT
CDR3aa: CASSLDGGGYQPQHF

v_gene: TRBV6-6
j_gene: TRBJ2-1
abundance: few
d_gene: -
CDR3nt: TGTGCCAGCAGTTACCGAGAGGCCTACAATGAGCAGTTCTTC
CDR3aa: CASSYREAYNEQFF

v_gene: TRBV9
j_gene: TRBJ2-5
abundance: few
d_gene: -
CDR3nt: TGTGCCAGCAGCGTAGCCTTACGCGGGCAGGGAAACCAAGAGACCCAGTACTTC
CDR3aa: CASSVALRGQGNQETQYF

v_gene: TRBV7-2
j_gene: TRBJ2-7
abundance: -
d_gene: -
CDR3nt: TGTGCCAGCAGCTCGCTAGGGCGGTGGGAGCAGTACTTC
CDR3aa: CASSSLGRWEQYF

v_gene: TRBV13
j_gene: TRBJ2-7
abundance: -
d_gene: TRBD2
CDR3nt: TGTGCCAGCAGCTTAGGGCCTAGCGGGGGATCTTCCTACGAGCAGTACTTC
CDR3aa: CASSLGPSGGSSYEQYF

v_gene: TRBV11-2
j_gene: TRBJ2-7
abundance: few
d_gene: TRBD1
CDR3nt: TGTGCCAGCAGCTCTATAGCCCGGACAGGGGTTCACGAGCAGTACTTC
CDR3aa: CASSSIARTGVHEQYF